A single sample gave rise to the 16 T cell receptor beta chains below, sequenced in a study of blood T cell repertoires in COVID-19. Profiled with immunoSEQ multiplex PCR; TCRdb holds only in-frame clones, not every one. The table shows over 85,000 clones, with 80% to 95% occurring only once. The sample comprised peripheral blood. The receptors derive from a woman between 50 and 59 years old with COVID-19, enrolled during active disease.

The chain links TRBV19 to TRBJ1-1; D is uncertain. The CDR3 sequence is 13 residues long. Germline V lookup: CDR1 LNHDA, CDR2 SQIVND (reference sequence). V shed 5 bases and J shed 5 bases, with 12 bases lying between them. The CDR3 bases are TGTGCCAGTAGTTCGTTGATCGGGACTGAAGCTTTCTTT. This codes for CASSSLIGTEAFF.

V and J are TRBV3-1 (or the pseudogene TRBV3-2) and TRBJ2-5; 11 nucleotides line up with TRBD2. Germline V gene data show CDR1 as LGHDT and CDR2 as YNNKEL (reference sequence). There are 18 residues in the CDR3. J lost 0 bases, V lost 4 bases, and 10 bases had no gene match. The CDR3 protein is CASSPQTLAGGYQETQYF. In DNA, the CDR3 is TGTGCCAGCAGCCCTCAAACCCTAGCGGGGGGATACCAAGAGACCCAGTACTTC.

The V call is TRBV5-6, the J call TRBJ1-3; TRBD1 aligns across 7 bases. This CDR3 contains 15 residues. Trimming removed 3 bases from V and 4 bases from J; junction bases left unmatched: 7. The germline V gene has CDR1 SGHDT and CDR2 YYEEEE. DNA for the CDR3: TGTGCCAGCAGCTCTCTGACAGGGTACGGAAACACCATATATTTT. Its protein is CASSSLTGYGNTIYF.

The chain joins TRBV12-3 or TRBV12-4 to TRBJ2-3; possible D gene TRBD2, 5 bases. The CDR3 extends over 12 amino acids. The germline V and J ends were trimmed by 8 bases and 2 bases, with 8 bases remaining between them. This CDR3 reads CASRGITDTQYF. The CDR3 nucleotides read TGTGCCAGCCGAGGGATCACAGATACGCAGTATTTT.

This clone occurred once. This chain links TRBV5-6 with TRBJ1-5; D is unclear. V was pared by 4 bases and J by 4 bases, with 21 bases between. This CDR3 contains 17 residues. Germline CDR1 and CDR2: SGHDT and YYEEEE. Here the CDR3 reads CASSPSLSSPLNQPQHF. CDR3 nucleotide sequence: TGTGCCAGCAGCCCATCGCTATCAAGCCCCCTAAATCAGCCCCAGCATTTT.

The CDR3 nucleotides read TGTGCCAGCAGCTTATTCCCAGGGATTAGTCACGAGCAGTACGTC. Translation: CASSLFPGISHEQYV. The rearrangement joins TRBV11-2 to TRBJ2-7, with D possibly TRBD1 on 5 matching bases. This CDR3 region has 15 residues. Deletions cut 2 bases from V and 5 bases from J, with 16 bases between. Germline lookup yields CDR1 SGHAT and CDR2 FQNNGV.

The V gene is TRBV27, the J gene TRBJ2-1; 8 bases line up with TRBD2. The germline CDR1 and CDR2 sequences are MNHEY and SMNVEV (reference sequence). The CDR3 runs 14 residues. Trimming at V came to 4 bases and at J to 10 bases, leaving 9 bases not matched to a gene. The CDR3 DNA is TGTGCCAGCAGTTGGGCCGGGGGGGCCGCCGAGCAGTTCTTC. Protein sequence: CASSWAGGAAEQFF.

This rearrangement joins TRBV27 to TRBJ1-5, with 10 bases aligning to TRBD1. Germline V gene data show CDR1 as MNHEY and CDR2 as SMNVEV (reference sequence). The CDR3 runs 16 residues. J gave up 2 bases and V 6 bases, and 7 bases lay outside the gene matches. The DNA of the CDR3 is TGTGCCAGCAGAGCGTACGGGACAGGGGGCAATCAGCCCCAGCATTTT. It encodes CASRAYGTGGNQPQHF.

The gene calls are TRBV7-8 and TRBJ2-2; the D gene is possibly TRBD1 (6 bases). V lost 1 base, J lost 5 bases, and 14 bases lay in between. From germline, CDR1 is SGHVS and CDR2 FQNEAQ. The length of the CDR3 is 16 residues. The CDR3: CASSLEAGVKTGELFF. For the CDR3, the DNA is TGTGCCAGCAGCTTAGAGGCAGGGGTTAAGACCGGGGAGCTGTTTTTT. The whole variable domain, remainder taken from reference TRBV7-8 and TRBJ2-2, is GAGVSQSPRYKVAKRGQDVALRCDPISGHVSLFWYQQALGQGPEFLTYFQNEAQLDKSGLPSDRFFAERPEGSVSTLKIQRTQQEDSAVYLCASSLEAGVKTGELFFGEGSRLTVL.

The chain is built from TRBV19 and TRBJ1-1; TRBD1 is a possible D gene (6 bases). CDR1 LNHDA and CDR2 SQIVND come from the germline V gene (reference sequence). The V and J ends lost 2 bases and 1 base respectively, with 14 bases between them. The CDR3 spans 16 residues. The CDR3 reads CASSIPRRGGNTEAFF. CDR3 in DNA: TGTGCCAGTAGTATACCCCGACGAGGGGGGAACACTGAAGCTTTCTTT.

The genes are TRBV11-3 and TRBJ2-4; D perhaps matches TRBD2 (7 bases). There are 15 residues in the CDR3. Trimming took 3 bases from V and 0 from J, leaving 9 bases between them. Germline V gives CDR1 SGHNT, CDR2 YENEEA. CDR3 loop: CASSLGGLAKNIQYF. For the CDR3, the DNA is TGTGCCAGCAGCTTGGGGGGGCTAGCCAAAAACATTCAGTACTTC.

The chain joins TRBV9 to TRBJ2-3; D uncertain. The germline gives CDR1 SGDLS, CDR2 YYNGEE. This CDR3 comprises 13 residues. The V end lost 0 bases, the J end lost 1 base, and 3 bases lay between the germline ends. CDR3 sequence reads: CASSVGRTDTQYF. DNA for the CDR3: TGTGCCAGCAGCGTAGGGCGCACAGATACGCAGTATTTT.

The rearrangement links TRBV9 to TRBJ2-5; D remains ambiguous. V shed 4 bases and J shed 1 base, with 8 bases lying between them. The CDR3 has 13 amino acids. Per germline, CDR1 SGDLS and CDR2 YYNGEE. The CDR3 loop is CASSRWSQETQYF. CDR3 nucleotide sequence: TGTGCCAGCAGCAGGTGGAGCCAAGAGACCCAGTACTTC.

The V call is TRBV28, the J call TRBJ2-7, with D perhaps matching TRBD1 (5 bases). The CDR3 contains 13 residues. Trimming left V 2 bases short and J 3 bases short, with 8 bases between. Germline V gene sequence: CDR1 MDHEN, CDR2 SYDVKM. The CDR3 loop is CASSLQGNYEQYF. CDR3 coding DNA: TGTGCCAGCAGTTTACAGGGTAACTACGAGCAGTACTTC.

This rearrangement joins TRBV6-5 to TRBJ1-2, with unresolved D. CDR1 is MNHEY and CDR2 is SVGAGI in the germline V gene. The V end lost 0 bases, the J end lost 6 bases, and 17 bases lay between the germline ends. The CDR3 covers 16 residues. The CDR3 here is CASSYSLFMRPDGYTF. The DNA for the CDR3 is TGTGCCAGCAGTTACTCCCTGTTCATGAGGCCCGATGGCTACACCTTC.

The rearrangement uses TRBV15 and TRBJ2-7; D may be TRBD1 (5 bases). Trimming stripped 5 bases from V and 7 bases from J, with 15 bases between. CDR1 is LNHNV and CDR2 is YYDKDF in the germline V gene (reference sequence). CDR3 length: 13 residues. The CDR3 coding sequence is TGTGCCACCAGCGTGATCAGGGATCGTGAGCAGTACTTC. Protein: CATSVIRDREQYF.